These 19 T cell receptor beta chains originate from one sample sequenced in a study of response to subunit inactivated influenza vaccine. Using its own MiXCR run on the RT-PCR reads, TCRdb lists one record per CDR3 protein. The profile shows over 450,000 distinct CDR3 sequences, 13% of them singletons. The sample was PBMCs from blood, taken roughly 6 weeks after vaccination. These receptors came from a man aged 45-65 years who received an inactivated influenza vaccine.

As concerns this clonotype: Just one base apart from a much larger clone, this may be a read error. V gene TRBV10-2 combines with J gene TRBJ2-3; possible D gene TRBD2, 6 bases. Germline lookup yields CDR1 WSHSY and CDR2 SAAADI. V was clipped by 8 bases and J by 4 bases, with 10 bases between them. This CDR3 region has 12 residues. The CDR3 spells CASWGVADTQYF. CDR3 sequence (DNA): TGCGCCAGCTGGGGGGTTGCAGATACGCAGTATTTT.

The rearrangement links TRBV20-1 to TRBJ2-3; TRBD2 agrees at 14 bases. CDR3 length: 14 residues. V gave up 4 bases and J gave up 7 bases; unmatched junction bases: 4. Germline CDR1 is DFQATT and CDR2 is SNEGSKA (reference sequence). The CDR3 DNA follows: TGCAGTGCTATGGGACTAGCGGGAGAGTATACGCAGTATTTT. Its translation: CSAMGLAGEYTQYF.

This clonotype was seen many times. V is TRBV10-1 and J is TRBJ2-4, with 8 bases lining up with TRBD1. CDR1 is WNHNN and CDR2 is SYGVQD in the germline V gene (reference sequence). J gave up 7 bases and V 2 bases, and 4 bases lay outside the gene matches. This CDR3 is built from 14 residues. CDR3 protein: CASSERGQGNIQYF. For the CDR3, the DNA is TGCGCCAGCAGTGAGAGAGGACAGGGCAACATTCAGTACTTC.

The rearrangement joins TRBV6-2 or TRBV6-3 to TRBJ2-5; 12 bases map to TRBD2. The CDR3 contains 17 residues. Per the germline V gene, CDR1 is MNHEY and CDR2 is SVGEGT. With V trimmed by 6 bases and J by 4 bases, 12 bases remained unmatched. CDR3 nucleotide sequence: TGTGCCAGCAGCCCCCCTAGCGGGAGGGCCGTTCGAGAGACCCAGTACTTC. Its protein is CASSPPSGRAVRETQYF.

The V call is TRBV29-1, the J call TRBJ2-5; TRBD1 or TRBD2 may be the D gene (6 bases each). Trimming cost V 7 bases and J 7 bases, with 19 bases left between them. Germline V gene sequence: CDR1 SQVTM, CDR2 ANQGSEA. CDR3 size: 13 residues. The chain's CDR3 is CSAVLRGEATQYF. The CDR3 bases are TGCAGCGCCGTCCTTAGGGGGGAGGCGACCCAGTACTTC.

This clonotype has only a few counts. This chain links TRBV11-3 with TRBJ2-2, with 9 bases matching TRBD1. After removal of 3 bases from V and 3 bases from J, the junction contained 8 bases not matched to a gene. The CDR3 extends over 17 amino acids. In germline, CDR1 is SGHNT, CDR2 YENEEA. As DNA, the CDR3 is TGTGCCAGCAGCTTTTCTTCTGGGACAGGGTACACCGGGGAGCTGTTTTTT. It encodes CASSFSSGTGYTGELFF.

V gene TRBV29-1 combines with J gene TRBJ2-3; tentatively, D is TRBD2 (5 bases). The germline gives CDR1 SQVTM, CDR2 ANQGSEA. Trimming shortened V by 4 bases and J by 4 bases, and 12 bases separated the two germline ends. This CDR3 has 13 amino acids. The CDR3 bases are TGCAGCGTTGGGCGGGCGACTGCAGATACGCAGTATTTT. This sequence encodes CSVGRATADTQYF.

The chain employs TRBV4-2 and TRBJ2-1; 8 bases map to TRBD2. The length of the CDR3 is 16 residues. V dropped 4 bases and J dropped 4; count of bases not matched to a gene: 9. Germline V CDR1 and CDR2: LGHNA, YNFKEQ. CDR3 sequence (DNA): TGTGCCAGCAGCCCCCGGGAAGCGGGGGAATACAATGAGCAGTTCTTC. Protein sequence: CASSPREAGEYNEQFF.

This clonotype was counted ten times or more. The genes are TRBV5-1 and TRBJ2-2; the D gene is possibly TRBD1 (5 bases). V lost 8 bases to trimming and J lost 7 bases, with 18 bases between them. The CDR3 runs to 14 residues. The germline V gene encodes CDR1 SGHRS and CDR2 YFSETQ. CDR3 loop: CASKRTPSVGELFF. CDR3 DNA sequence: TGCGCCAGTAAGAGGACACCTTCGGTCGGGGAGCTGTTTTTT. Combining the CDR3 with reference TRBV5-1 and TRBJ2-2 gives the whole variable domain KAGVTQTPRYLIKTRGQQVTLSCSPISGHRSVSWYQQTPGQGLQFLFEYFSETQRNKGNFPGRFSGRQFSNSRSEMNVSTLELGDSALYLCASKRTPSVGELFFGEGSRLTVL.

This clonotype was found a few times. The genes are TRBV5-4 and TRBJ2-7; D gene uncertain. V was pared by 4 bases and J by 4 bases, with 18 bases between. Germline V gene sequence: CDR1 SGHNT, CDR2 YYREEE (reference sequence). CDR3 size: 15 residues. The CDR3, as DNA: TGTGCCAGCAGCCCGGACCTCCCCCTGGGGTACGAGCAGTACTTC. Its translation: CASSPDLPLGYEQYF.

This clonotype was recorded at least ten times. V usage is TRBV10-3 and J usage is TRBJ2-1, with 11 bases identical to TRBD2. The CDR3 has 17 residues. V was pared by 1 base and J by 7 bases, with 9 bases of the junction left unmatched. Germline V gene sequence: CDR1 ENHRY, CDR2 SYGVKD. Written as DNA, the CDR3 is TGTGCCATCAGTGAGTTTACTAGCGGGGGCCGAGGAAATGAGCAGTTCTTC. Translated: CAISEFTSGGRGNEQFF.

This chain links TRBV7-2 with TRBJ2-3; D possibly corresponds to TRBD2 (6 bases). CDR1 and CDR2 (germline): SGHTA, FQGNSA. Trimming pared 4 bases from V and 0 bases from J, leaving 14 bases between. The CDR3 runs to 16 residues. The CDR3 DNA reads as TGTGCCAGCAGCTCCTTTCGGGGACTCAGCACAGATACGCAGTATTTT. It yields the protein CASSSFRGLSTDTQYF.

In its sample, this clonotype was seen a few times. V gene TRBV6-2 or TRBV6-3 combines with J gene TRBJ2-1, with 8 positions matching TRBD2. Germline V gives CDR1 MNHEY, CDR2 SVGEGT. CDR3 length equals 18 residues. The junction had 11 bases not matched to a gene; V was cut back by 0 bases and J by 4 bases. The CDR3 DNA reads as TGTGCCAGCAGTTACTCGGGTATTACGGGGGGGCCGTACAATGAGCAGTTCTTC. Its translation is CASSYSGITGGPYNEQFF.

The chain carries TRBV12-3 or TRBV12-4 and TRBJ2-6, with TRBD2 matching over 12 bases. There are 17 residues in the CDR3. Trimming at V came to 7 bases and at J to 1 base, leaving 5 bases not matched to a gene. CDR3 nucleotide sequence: TGTGCCAGCACGACTAGCGGGAGTATGTCTGGGGCCAACGTCCTGACTTTC. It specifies CASTTSGSMSGANVLTF.

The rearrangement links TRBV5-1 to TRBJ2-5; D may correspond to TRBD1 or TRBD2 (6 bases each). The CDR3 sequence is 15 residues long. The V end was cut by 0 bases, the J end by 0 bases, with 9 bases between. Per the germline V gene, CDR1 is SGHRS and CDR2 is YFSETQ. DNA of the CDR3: TGCGCCAGCAGCTTGGAGGGGGGATACCAAGAGACCCAGTACTTC. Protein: CASSLEGGYQETQYF.

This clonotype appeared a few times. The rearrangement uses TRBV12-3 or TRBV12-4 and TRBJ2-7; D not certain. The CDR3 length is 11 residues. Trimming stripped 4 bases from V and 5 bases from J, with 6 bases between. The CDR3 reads CASSYANEQYF. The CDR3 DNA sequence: TGTGCCAGCAGTTACGCGAACGAGCAGTACTTC.

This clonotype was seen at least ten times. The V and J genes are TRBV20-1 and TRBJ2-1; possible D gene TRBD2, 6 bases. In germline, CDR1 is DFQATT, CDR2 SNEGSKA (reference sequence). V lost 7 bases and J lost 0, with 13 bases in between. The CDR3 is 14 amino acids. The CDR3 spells CSVVEGSSYNEQFF. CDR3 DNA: TGCAGTGTTGTGGAGGGCTCCTCCTACAATGAGCAGTTCTTC.

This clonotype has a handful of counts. The CDR3 DNA is TGCAGTGCTGGACTAGTCGTCAGAGATACGCAGTATTTT. This encodes CSAGLVVRDTQYF. The chain couples TRBV20-1 to TRBJ2-3, with 7 bases fitting TRBD2. Germline-derived CDR1 and CDR2 are DFQATT and SNEGSKA (reference sequence). The CDR3 is 13 residues long. V was pared by 5 bases and J by 5 bases, with 7 bases of the junction left unmatched.

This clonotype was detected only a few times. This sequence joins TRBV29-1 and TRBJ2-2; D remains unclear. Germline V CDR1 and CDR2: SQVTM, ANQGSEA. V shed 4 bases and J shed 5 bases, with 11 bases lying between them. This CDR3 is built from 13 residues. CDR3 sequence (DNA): TGCAGCGTTGGAAGTGCGTCGACCGGGGAGCTGTTTTTT. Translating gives CSVGSASTGELFF.